The source of this T cell receptor beta chain is a study of radiotherapy plus CTLA-4 blockade in lung cancer. Study-wide points: Blood saw expansion of tumor-derived TCR clones after radiotherapy plus ipilimumab.

Remarks on this clone: Antigen unknown.

TCRdb keeps only in-frame clones here, not all; method: immunoSEQ multiplex PCR. This sample has 35,000 to 40,000 clones, with 75% to 90% found just once. The germline V gene encodes CDR1 MNHEY and CDR2 SMNVEV (reference sequence). This CDR3 is 16 amino acids long. The ends lost 3 bases at V and 3 bases at J; junction bases unmatched: 7. The V call is TRBV27, the J call TRBJ2-7; 11 bases agree with TRBD2. Sequenced material: peripheral blood, taken from a patient treated with radiotherapy plus ipilimumab. This TCR came from a human donor with non-small cell lung cancer who had stable disease on radiotherapy plus ipilimumab. CDR3 in amino acids: CASSFLAGGPIYEQYF. As DNA, the CDR3 is TGTGCCAGCAGTTTCCTAGCGGGAGGTCCCATCTACGAGCAGTACTTC.